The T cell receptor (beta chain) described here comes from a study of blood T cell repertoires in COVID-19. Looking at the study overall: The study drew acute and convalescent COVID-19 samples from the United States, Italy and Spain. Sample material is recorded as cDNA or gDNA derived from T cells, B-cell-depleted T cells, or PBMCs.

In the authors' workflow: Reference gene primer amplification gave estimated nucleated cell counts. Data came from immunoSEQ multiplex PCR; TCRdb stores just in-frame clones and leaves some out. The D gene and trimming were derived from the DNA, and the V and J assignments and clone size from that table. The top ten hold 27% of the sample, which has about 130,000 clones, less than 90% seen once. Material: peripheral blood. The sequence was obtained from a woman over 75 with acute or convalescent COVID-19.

The CDR3 DNA reads TGCGCCAGCAGTGGAGACCCTCGTCGGGGGGATGAAAAACTGTTTTTT. This gives the protein CASSGDPRRGDEKLFF. The chain has TRBV10-1 and TRBJ1-4; a possible D gene is TRBD1 (5 bases). V shed 4 bases and J shed 6 bases, with 18 bases lying between them. The CDR3 covers 16 residues. Germline values: CDR1 WNHNN, CDR2 SYGVQD (reference sequence).